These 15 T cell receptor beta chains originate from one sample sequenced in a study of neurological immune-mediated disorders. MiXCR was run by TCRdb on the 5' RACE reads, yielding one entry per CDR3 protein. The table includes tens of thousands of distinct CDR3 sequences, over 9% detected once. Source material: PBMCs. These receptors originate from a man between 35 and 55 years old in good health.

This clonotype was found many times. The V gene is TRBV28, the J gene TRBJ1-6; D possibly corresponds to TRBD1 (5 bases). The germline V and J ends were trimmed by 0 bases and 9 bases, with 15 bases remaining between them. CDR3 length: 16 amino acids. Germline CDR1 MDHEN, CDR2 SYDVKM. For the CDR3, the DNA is TGTGCCAGCAGTTTATGGTTGGCCAGGGCGGGTTCACCCCTCCACTTT. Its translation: CASSLWLARAGSPLHF.

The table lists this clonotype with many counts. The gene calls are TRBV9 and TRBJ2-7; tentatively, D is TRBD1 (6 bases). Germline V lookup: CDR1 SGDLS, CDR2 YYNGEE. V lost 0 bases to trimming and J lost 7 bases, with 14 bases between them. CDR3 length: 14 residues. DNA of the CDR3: TGTGCCAGCAGCGTAGCCCCGAATGGACAGGAGCAGTACTTC. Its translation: CASSVAPNGQEQYF.

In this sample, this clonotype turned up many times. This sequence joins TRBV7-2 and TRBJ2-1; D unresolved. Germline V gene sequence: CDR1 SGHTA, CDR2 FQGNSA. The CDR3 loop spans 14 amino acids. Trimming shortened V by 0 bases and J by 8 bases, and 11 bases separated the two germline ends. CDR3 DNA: TGTGCCAGCAGCTTAGCAAACAGATTCCATGAGCAGTTCTTC. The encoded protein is CASSLANRFHEQFF.

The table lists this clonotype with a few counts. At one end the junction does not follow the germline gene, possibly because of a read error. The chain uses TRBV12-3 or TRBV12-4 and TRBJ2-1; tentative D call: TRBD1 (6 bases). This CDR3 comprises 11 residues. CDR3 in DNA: TGTGCCAGCAGTTTGGGCAGGGGCTTGGCTTTC. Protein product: CASSLGRGLAF.

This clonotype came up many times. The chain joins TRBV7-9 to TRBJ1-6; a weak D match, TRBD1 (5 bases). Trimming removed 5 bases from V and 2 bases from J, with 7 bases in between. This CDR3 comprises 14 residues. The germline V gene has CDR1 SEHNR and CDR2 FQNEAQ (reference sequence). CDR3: CASSEGAYNSPLHF. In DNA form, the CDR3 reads TGTGCCAGCAGCGAAGGGGCCTATAATTCACCCCTCCACTTT. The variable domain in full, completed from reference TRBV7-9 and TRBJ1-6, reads DTGVSQNPRHKITKRGQNVTFRCDPISEHNRLYWYRQTLGQGPEFLTYFQNEAQLEKSRLLSDRFSAERPKGSFSTLEIQRTEQGDSAMYLCASSEGAYNSPLHFGNGTRLTVT.

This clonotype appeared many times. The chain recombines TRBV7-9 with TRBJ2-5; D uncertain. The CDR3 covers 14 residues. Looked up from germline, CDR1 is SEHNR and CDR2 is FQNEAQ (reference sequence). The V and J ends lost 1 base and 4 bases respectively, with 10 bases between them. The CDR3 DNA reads TGTGCCAGCAGCTTAGGTCAGAAGGGAGAGACCCAGTACTTC. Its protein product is CASSLGQKGETQYF.

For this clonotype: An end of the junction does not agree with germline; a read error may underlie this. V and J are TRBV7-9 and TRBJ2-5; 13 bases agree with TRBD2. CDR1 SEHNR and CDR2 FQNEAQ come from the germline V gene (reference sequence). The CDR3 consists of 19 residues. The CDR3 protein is CASSSTSGGASDDQETQYF. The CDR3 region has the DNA TGTGCCAGCAGCTCTACTAGCGGGGGGGCCTCGGACGACCAGGAGACCCAGTACTTC.

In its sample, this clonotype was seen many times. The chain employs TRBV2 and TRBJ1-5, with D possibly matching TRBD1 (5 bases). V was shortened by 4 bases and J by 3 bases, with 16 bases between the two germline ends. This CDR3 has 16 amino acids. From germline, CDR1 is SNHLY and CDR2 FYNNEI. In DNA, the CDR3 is TGTGCCAGCAGTGCGGGTCGAGGACATTCCAATCAGCCCCAGCATTTT. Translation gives CASSAGRGHSNQPQHF.

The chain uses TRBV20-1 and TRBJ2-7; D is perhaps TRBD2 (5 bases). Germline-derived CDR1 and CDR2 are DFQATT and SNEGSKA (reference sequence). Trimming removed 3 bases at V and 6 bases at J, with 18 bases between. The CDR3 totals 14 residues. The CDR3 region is CSARRLERFCEQYF. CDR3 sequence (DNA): TGCAGTGCTAGGAGGCTAGAGCGGTTTTGCGAGCAGTACTTC.

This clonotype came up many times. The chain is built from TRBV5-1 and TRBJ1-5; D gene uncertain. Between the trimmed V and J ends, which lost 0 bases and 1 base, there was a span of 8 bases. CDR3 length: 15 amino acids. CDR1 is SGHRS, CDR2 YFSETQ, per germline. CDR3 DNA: TGCGCCAGCAGCTTGGAAGATCCGAGCAATCAGCCCCAGCATTTT. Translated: CASSLEDPSNQPQHF.

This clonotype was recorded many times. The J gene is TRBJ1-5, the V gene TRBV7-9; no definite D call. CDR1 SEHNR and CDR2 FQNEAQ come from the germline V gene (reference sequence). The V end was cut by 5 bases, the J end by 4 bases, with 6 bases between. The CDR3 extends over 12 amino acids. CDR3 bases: TGTGCCAGCAGCACGACGAATCAGCCCCAGCATTTT. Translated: CASSTTNQPQHF.

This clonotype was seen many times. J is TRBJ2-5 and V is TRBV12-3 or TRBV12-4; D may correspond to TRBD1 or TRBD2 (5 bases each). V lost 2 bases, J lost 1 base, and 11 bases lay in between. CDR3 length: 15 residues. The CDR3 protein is CASSLLGGGQETQYF. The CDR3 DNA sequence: TGTGCCAGCAGTTTATTAGGTGGGGGCCAAGAGACCCAGTACTTC.

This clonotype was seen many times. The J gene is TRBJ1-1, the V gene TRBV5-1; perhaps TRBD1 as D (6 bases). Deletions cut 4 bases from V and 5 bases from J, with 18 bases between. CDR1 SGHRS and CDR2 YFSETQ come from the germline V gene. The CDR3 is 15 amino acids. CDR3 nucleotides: TGCGCCAGCAGCCTCCTAGGGGTTCAGGGGACTGAAGCTTTCTTT. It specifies CASSLLGVQGTEAFF.

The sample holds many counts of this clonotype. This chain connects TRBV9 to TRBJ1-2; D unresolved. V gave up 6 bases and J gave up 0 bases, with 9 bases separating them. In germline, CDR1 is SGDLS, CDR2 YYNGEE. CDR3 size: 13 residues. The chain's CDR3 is CASMSRTNYGYTF. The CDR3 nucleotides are TGTGCCAGCATGAGTCGGACTAACTATGGCTACACCTTC.

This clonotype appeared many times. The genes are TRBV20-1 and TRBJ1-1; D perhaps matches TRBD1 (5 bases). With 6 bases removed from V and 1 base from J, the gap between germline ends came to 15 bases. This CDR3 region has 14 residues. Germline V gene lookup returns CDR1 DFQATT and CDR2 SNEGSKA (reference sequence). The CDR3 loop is CSAAQGGRNTEAFF. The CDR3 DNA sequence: TGCAGTGCCGCTCAGGGAGGTCGGAACACTGAAGCTTTCTTT.